This section outlines one T cell receptor (beta chain) sequence together with its context. The data stem from a study of cytomegalovirus exposure and HLA in healthy donors. This CDR3 region has 12 residues. Trimming took off 6 bases at V and 5 bases at J, with 8 bases between the two ends. CDR1 is MNHNY and CDR2 is SVGAGI in the germline V gene (reference sequence). Data came from immunoSEQ multiplex PCR; TCRdb stores just in-frame clones and leaves some out. This repertoire shows fewer than 140,000 clones, about nine tenths found once; its top ten account for about 1.8%. The chain has TRBV6-6 and TRBJ1-5; D unresolved. This clonotype was obtained from a woman aged 18 to 35 in good health and CMV-seropositive. Source material: PBMCs. The CDR3 nucleotides are TGTGCCAGCAGCCCTACCTATCAGCCCCAGCATTTT. Translation: CASSPTYQPQHF.